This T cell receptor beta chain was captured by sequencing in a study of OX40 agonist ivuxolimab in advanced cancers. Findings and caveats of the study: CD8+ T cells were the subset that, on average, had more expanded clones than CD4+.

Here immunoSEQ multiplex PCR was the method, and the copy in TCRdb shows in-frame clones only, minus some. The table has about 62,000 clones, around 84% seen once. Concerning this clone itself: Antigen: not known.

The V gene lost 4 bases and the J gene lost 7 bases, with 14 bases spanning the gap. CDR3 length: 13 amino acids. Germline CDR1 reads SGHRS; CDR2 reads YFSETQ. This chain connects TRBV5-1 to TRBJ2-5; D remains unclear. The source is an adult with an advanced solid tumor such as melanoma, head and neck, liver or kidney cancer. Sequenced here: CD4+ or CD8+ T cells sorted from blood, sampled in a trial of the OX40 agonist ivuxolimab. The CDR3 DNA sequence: TGCGCCAGCAGCCTGAACCCTGAAGGGACCCAGTACTTC. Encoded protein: CASSLNPEGTQYF.